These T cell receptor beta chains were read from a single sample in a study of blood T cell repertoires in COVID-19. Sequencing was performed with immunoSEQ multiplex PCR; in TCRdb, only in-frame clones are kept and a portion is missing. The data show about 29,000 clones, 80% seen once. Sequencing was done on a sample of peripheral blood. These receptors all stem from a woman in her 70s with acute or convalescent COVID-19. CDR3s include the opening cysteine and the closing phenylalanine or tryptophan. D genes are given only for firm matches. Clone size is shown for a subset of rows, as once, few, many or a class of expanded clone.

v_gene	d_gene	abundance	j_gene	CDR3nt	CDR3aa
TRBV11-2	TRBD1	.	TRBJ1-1	TGTGCCAGCAGCTTAGGGGACAGGGGGCAAGCGAACACTGAAGCTTTCTTT	CASSLGDRGQANTEAFF
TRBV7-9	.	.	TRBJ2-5	TGTGCCAGCAGCACGACTCCGGCGGAGACCCAGTACTTC	CASSTTPAETQYF
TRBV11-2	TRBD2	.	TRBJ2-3	TGTGCCAGCAGCTTAGCGGGGGGGGGCACAGATACGCAGTATTTT	CASSLAGGGTDTQYF
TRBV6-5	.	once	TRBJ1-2	TGTGCCAGCAGCGACAGGCCGACCACTAACTATGGCTACACCTTC	CASSDRPTTNYGYTF
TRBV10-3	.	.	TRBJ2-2	TGTGCCATCAGTCCTGTCACCGGGGAGCTGTTTTTT	CAISPVTGELFF
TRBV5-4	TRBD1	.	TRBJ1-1	TGTGCCAGCAGCTTGGAGGGGGCCTTGAACACTGAAGCTTTCTTT	CASSLEGALNTEAFF
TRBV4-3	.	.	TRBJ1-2	TGCGCCAGCAGCCAAGAACAGGGACCCCATGGCTACACCTTC	CASSQEQGPHGYTF
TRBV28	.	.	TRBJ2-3	TGTGCCAGCAGTTCCCTCGACAGGTCTAGGACAGATACGCAGTATTTT	CASSSLDRSRTDTQYF
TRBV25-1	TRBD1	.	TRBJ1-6	TGTGCCAGCAGTGCCATGACAGGGGATACGTCACCCCTCCACTTT	CASSAMTGDTSPLHF
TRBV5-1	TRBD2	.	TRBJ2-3	TGCGCCAGCACTAGCGGGGGGCACGATACGCAGTATTTT	CASTSGGHDTQYF
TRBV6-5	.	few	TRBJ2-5	TGTGCCAGCAGTCTCCGGGTGGGGGGAGAGACCCAGTACTTC	CASSLRVGGETQYF
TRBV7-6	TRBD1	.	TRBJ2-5	TGTGCCAGCAGCTCTGCACCGGACAGGGGGCGAGAGACCCAGTACTTC	CASSSAPDRGRETQYF
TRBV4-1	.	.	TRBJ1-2	TGCGCCAGCAGCCCAGCAAGGGGGGGAAGTATAGACTATGGCTACACCTTC	CASSPARGGSIDYGYTF
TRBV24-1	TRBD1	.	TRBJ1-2	TGTGCCACCAGTGACCCCAGACAGGGAATCTATGGCTACACCTTC	CATSDPRQGIYGYTF
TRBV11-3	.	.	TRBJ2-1	TGTGCCAGCAGCTTACTCGGTGGAGGCTACAATGAGCAGTTCTTC	CASSLLGGGYNEQFF
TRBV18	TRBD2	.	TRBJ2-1	TGTGCCAGCTCAACCCGACTAGCAGAATTATTCGGTGAGCAGTTCTTC	CASSTRLAELFGEQFF
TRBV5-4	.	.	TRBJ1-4	TGTGCCAGCAGCTTCGGGGGTTCGGCAACTAATGAAAAACTGTTTTTT	CASSFGGSATNEKLFF
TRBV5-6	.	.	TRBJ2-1	TGTGCCAGCAGCTTGGAACTAGCCGGCTACAATGAGCAGTTCTTC	CASSLELAGYNEQFF
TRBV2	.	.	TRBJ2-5	TGTGCCAGCGCAGAGGGTCGGGAGACCCAGTACTTC	CASAEGRETQYF
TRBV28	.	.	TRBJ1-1	TGTGCCAGCAGCTCAGGGAGGGGGAACACTGAAGCTTTCTTT	CASSSGRGNTEAFF
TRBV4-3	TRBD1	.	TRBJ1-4	TGCGCCAGCAGCCAAGAAGGGGGGACAGCTAATGAAAAACTGTTTTTT	CASSQEGGTANEKLFF
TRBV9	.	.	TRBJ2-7	TGTGCCAGCAGCGTAGCCAGCGGCTCCTACGAGCAGTACTTC	CASSVASGSYEQYF
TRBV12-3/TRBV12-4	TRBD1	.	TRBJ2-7	TGTGCCAGCAGTTTAGGGGACAGGTACGAGCAGTACTTC	CASSLGDRYEQYF
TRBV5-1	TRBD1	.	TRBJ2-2	TGCGCCAGCAGCCCAACGTTACGGACAGGGAACACCGGGGAGCTGTTTTTT	CASSPTLRTGNTGELFF